These 21 T cell receptor beta chains came from one sample sequenced in a study of cytomegalovirus exposure and HLA in healthy donors. With 60 Vbeta and 13 Jbeta primers, the PCR was carried out. The protocol was immunoSEQ multiplex PCR, while the TCRdb copy is restricted to in-frame clones and leaves out a portion. The sample has 130,000 or so clones; 88% are singletons. The sequenced sample consisted of PBMCs. These receptors all come from a middle-aged woman in good health and CMV-seronegative.

The chain has TRBV5-1 and TRBJ2-6, with TRBD1 matching over 8 bases. The germline gives CDR1 SGHRS, CDR2 YFSETQ. The CDR3 runs to 17 residues. With V trimmed by 2 bases and J by 4 bases, 8 bases remained unmatched. The DNA of the CDR3 is TGCGCCAGCAGCTTTCCACTGACAGGGGCCGGGGCCAACGTCCTGACTTTC. This encodes CASSFPLTGAGANVLTF.

The chain couples TRBV5-1 to TRBJ2-7; a weak D match, TRBD1 (5 bases). The germline V and J ends were trimmed by 2 bases and 4 bases, with 13 bases remaining between them. The CDR3 spans 14 residues. The V gene's germline CDR1 is SGHRS and CDR2 YFSETQ. CDR3: CASSFDSPLYEQYF. CDR3 sequence (DNA): TGCGCCAGCAGCTTTGACAGCCCCCTTTACGAGCAGTACTTC.

The gene calls are TRBV29-1 and TRBJ2-1; TRBD2 matches at 11 bases. V gave up 3 bases and J gave up 9 bases; unmatched junction bases: 13. CDR1 and CDR2 from the germline V gene are SQVTM and ANQGSEA. The CDR3 runs 16 residues. In DNA form, the CDR3 reads TGCAGCGTTGACCCCATACTAGCGGGAGTTAAGGCTGAGCAGTTCTTC. It is translated as CSVDPILAGVKAEQFF.

The chain couples TRBV29-1 to TRBJ1-1, with D possibly matching TRBD1 (5 bases). Trimming removed 7 bases from V and 0 bases from J, with 9 bases in between. Germline V gene sequence: CDR1 SQVTM, CDR2 ANQGSEA. The CDR3 has 12 amino acids. The CDR3 DNA sequence: TGCAGCGCCCGACAGTTGAACACTGAAGCTTTCTTT. Translated, it gives CSARQLNTEAFF. The full variable domain, with the rest looked up from reference TRBV29-1 and TRBJ1-1, is SAVISQKPSRDICQRGTSLTIQCQVDSQVTMMFWYRQQPGQSLTLIATANQGSEATYESGFVIDKFPISRPNLTFSTLTVSNMSPEDSSIYLCSARQLNTEAFFGQGTRLTVV.

The genes are TRBV7-9 and TRBJ2-3, with 12 bases fitting TRBD2. Unmatched junction bases numbered 8, after V lost 4 bases and J lost 0 bases. The CDR3 sequence is 18 residues long. Germline CDR1 is SEHNR and CDR2 is FQNEAQ (reference sequence). Here the CDR3 reads CASSSEWTSGKSTDTQYF. DNA for the CDR3: TGTGCCAGCAGCTCCGAATGGACTAGCGGGAAGAGCACAGATACGCAGTATTTT. Filled out from reference TRBV7-9 and TRBJ2-3, the complete variable domain reads DTGVSQNPRHKITKRGQNVTFRCDPISEHNRLYWYRQTLGQGPEFLTYFQNEAQLEKSRLLSDRFSAERPKGSFSTLEIQRTEQGDSAMYLCASSSEWTSGKSTDTQYFGPGTRLTVL.

This rearrangement joins TRBV18 to TRBJ2-1, with TRBD2 matching over 12 bases. Germline values: CDR1 KGHSH, CDR2 LQKENI. Losses at the gene ends were 3 bases for V and 9 bases for J; bases not matched to a gene: 12. The CDR3 contains 17 residues. CDR3 protein: CASSPPRLAGARSEQFF. The DNA of the CDR3 is TGTGCCAGCTCACCCCCCCGACTAGCGGGAGCCAGGAGTGAGCAGTTCTTC. The variable domain in full, with the rest retrieved from reference TRBV18 and TRBJ2-1, is NAGVMQNPRHLVRRRGQEARLRCSPMKGHSHVYWYRQLPEEGLKFMVYLQKENIIDESGMPKERFSAEFPKEGPSILRIQQVVRGDSAAYFCASSPPRLAGARSEQFFGPGTRLTVL.

The chain has TRBV12-2 and TRBJ2-7; the table's D call of TRBD2 was not tested on the DNA. TRBV12-2 is a recognized pseudogene. This CDR3 has 18 residues. CDR3 DNA: TGTGCAAGTCGCTTAGGGTCGGGGCTAGCGGGAGTTCCCTACGAGCAGTACTTC. Amino acid sequence: CASRLGSGLAGVPYEQYF.

This chain joins TRBV10-3 and TRBJ1-2; TRBD1 aligns across 8 bases. The CDR3 contains 16 residues. Trimming cost V 6 bases and J 2 bases; bases outside gene matches: 11. Germline CDR1 and CDR2: ENHRY and SYGVKD. The CDR3 sequence is CAISPHETGENYGYTF. In DNA form, the CDR3 reads TGTGCCATCAGCCCACACGAGACAGGGGAGAACTATGGCTACACCTTC.

In this sample, this clone turned up once. The chain combines TRBV9 with TRBJ1-3; D remains unclear. CDR1 and CDR2 from the germline V gene are SGDLS and YYNGEE. Trimming cost V 2 bases and J 0 bases, with 6 bases left between them. This CDR3 is built from 14 residues. The chain's CDR3 is CASSVWSSGNTIYF. The CDR3 bases are TGTGCCAGCAGCGTTTGGAGCTCTGGAAACACCATATATTTT.

The chain links TRBV11-3 to TRBJ2-7; 9 bases fit TRBD2. This CDR3 has 17 residues. Germline CDR1 and CDR2: SGHNT and YENEEA. Unmatched junction bases numbered 17, after V lost 5 bases and J lost 6 bases. Here the CDR3 DNA reads TGTGCCAGCAGCCCCACCATCGGACTAGCGCCCTCCCGCGAGCAGTACTTC. Translated: CASSPTIGLAPSREQYF.

The table lists this clone with a count of one. The V call is TRBV4-3, the J call TRBJ2-7; TRBD2 matches 7 bases. In germline, CDR1 is LGHNA, CDR2 YSLEER. V trimming: 1 base; J trimming: 7 bases; junction bases outside the gene matches: 7. CDR3 length equals 14 residues. Here the CDR3 DNA reads TGCGCCAGCAGCCAAGCCTCTGTGGGGGGGGAGCAGTACTTC. Its protein product is CASSQASVGGEQYF.

There are a few counts of this clone. This chain links TRBV4-1 with TRBJ2-7; tentatively, D is TRBD1 (5 bases). CDR1 is MGHRA, CDR2 YSYEKL, per germline. V lost 2 bases and J 3 bases, leaving 14 bases between the germline ends. This CDR3 is built from 15 residues. CDR3 in amino acids: CASSQSGRGDYEQYF. The CDR3 nucleotides are TGCGCCAGCAGCCAAAGTGGTAGGGGTGACTACGAGCAGTACTTC.

The chain has TRBV27 and TRBJ2-7; 8 bases are shared with TRBD2. The V gene's germline CDR1 is MNHEY and CDR2 SMNVEV (reference sequence). The CDR3 covers 15 residues. Germline trimming cut 4 bases from V and 2 bases from J; bases unmatched to any gene: 7. The CDR3: CASSSTSVLPYEQYF. The CDR3 DNA follows: TGTGCCAGCAGTTCGACTAGCGTCCTACCCTACGAGCAGTACTTC.

The rearrangement links TRBV27 to TRBJ2-1; 7 bases agree with TRBD2. Germline V gene sequence: CDR1 MNHEY, CDR2 SMNVEV (reference sequence). The J segment lost 5 bases and the V segment lost 8 bases, leaving 6 bases of the junction unmatched. The CDR3 runs 13 residues. The CDR3 region has the DNA TGTGCCAGCGGGTCGGGACTAAACAATGAGCAGTTCTTC. Amino acid sequence: CASGSGLNNEQFF.

The genes are TRBV6-1 and TRBJ2-4; the D gene is possibly TRBD1 (6 bases). The CDR3 contains 17 residues. Germline CDR1 MNHNS, CDR2 SASEGT. Trimming shortened V by 4 bases and J by 11 bases, and 27 bases separated the two germline ends. CDR3 sequence (DNA): TGTGCCAGCAGTGCCTTGCCGGGACACAGGGTTAATTGGGTTCAGTACTTC. Protein: CASSALPGHRVNWVQYF.

This chain joins TRBV5-4 and TRBJ2-6; TRBD1 agrees at 9 bases. The CDR3 length is 16 residues. J was trimmed by 2 bases and V by 4 bases; bases with no gene match: 4. The germline gives CDR1 SGHNT, CDR2 YYREEE (reference sequence). CDR3 amino acids: CASSRTGGTGANVLTF. CDR3 coding DNA: TGTGCCAGCAGCCGAACAGGGGGCACTGGGGCCAACGTCCTGACTTTC.

V is TRBV9 and J is TRBJ1-1; TRBD1 is a possible D gene (5 bases). Trimming removed 4 bases at V and 2 bases at J, with 12 bases between. CDR1 and CDR2 from the germline V gene are SGDLS and YYNGEE. This CDR3 comprises 14 residues. Written as DNA, the CDR3 is TGTGCCAGCAGCACTTCAGGGCCTAACACTGAAGCTTTCTTT. This encodes CASSTSGPNTEAFF.

The chain is built from TRBV4-3 and TRBJ2-5; the D gene is possibly TRBD1 (6 bases). V dropped 0 bases and J dropped 3 bases, with 8 bases sitting between them. The CDR3 is 14 amino acids. Germline CDR1 and CDR2: LGHNA and YSLEER. CDR3 in amino acids: CASSQEYREETQYF. The CDR3 nucleotides are TGCGCCAGCAGCCAAGAGTACAGGGAAGAGACCCAGTACTTC.

The chain carries TRBV4-2 and TRBJ2-1; D unclear. The CDR3 loop spans 15 amino acids. V lost 4 bases to trimming and J lost 0 bases, with 10 bases between them. Per the germline V gene, CDR1 is LGHNA and CDR2 is YNFKEQ. The DNA of the CDR3 is TGTGCCAGCAGCCGAACTATGAGCTCCTACAATGAGCAGTTCTTC. It translates to CASSRTMSSYNEQFF.

This clone has only one observation. The chain is built from TRBV7-9 and TRBJ1-1, with D unclear. The V and J ends lost 7 bases and 1 base respectively, with 7 bases between them. The CDR3 consists of 12 residues. Germline-derived CDR1 and CDR2 are SEHNR and FQNEAQ (reference sequence). The CDR3 region is CASISGNTEAFF. Here the CDR3 DNA reads TGTGCCAGCATATCGGGGAACACTGAAGCTTTCTTT.

The genes are TRBV6-1 and TRBJ1-2, with 9 bases aligning to TRBD1. Trimming cost V 7 bases and J 2 bases; bases outside gene matches: 8. This CDR3 region has 15 residues. Per germline, CDR1 MNHNS and CDR2 SASEGT. This CDR3 is CASIRTGEVNYGYTF. CDR3 coding DNA: TGTGCCAGCATCCGGACAGGGGAAGTAAACTATGGCTACACCTTC.